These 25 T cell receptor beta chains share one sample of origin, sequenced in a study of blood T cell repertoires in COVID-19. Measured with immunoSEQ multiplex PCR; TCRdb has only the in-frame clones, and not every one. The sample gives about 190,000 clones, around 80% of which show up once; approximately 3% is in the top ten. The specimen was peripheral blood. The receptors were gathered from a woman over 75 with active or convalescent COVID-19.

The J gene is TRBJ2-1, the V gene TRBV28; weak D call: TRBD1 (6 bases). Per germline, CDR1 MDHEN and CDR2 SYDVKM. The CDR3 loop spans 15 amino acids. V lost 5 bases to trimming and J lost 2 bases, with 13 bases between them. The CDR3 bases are TGTGCCAGCAGTGCCCGACAGGTTACCTACAATGAGCAGTTCTTC. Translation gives CASSARQVTYNEQFF.

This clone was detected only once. The CDR3 sequence: CASSKDRGQTDTQYF. CDR3 DNA sequence: TGTGCCAGCAGTAAAGACAGGGGGCAGACAGATACGCAGTATTTT. J is TRBJ2-3 and V is TRBV5-6, with TRBD1 matching 10 bases. The CDR3 sequence is 15 residues long. J was trimmed by 3 bases and V by 5 bases; bases with no gene match: 6. Germline V gene data show CDR1 as SGHDT and CDR2 as YYEEEE.

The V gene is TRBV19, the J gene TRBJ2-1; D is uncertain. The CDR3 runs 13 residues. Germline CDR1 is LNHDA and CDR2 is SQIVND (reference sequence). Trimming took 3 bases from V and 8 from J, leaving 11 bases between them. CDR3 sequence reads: CASSILGVYEQFF. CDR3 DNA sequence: TGTGCCAGTAGTATTCTAGGCGTATATGAGCAGTTCTTC.

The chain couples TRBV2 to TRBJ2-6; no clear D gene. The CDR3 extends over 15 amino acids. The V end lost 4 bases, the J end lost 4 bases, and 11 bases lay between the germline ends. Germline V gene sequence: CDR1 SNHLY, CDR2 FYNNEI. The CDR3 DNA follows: TGTGCCAGCAGTGGGTCCCGCGCCGGGGCCAACGTCCTGACTTTC. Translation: CASSGSRAGANVLTF.

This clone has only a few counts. In DNA, the CDR3 is TGTGCCAGCAGCTTACTCCAGGCAGGCACTAATTCACCCCTCCACTTT. Translation gives CASSLLQAGTNSPLHF. The chain links TRBV7-6 to TRBJ1-6; no clear D gene. Trimming left V 2 bases short and J 6 bases short, with 14 bases between. This CDR3 has 16 amino acids. The germline V gene has CDR1 SGHVS and CDR2 FNYEAQ.

Here the CDR3 reads CASSHSDRGIPDTQYF. Here the CDR3 DNA reads TGCGCCAGCAGCCACTCTGACAGGGGTATTCCAGATACGCAGTATTTT. The genes are TRBV4-3 and TRBJ2-3; TRBD1 aligns across 8 bases. The junction had 9 bases not matched to a gene; V was cut back by 3 bases and J by 4 bases. This CDR3 is built from 16 residues. CDR1 and CDR2 from the germline V gene are LGHNA and YSLEER.

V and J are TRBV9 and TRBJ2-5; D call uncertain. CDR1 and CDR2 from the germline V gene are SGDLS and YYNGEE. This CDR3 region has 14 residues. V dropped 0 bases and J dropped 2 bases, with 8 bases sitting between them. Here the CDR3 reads CASSVAPHQETQYF. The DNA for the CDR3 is TGTGCCAGCAGCGTAGCCCCACATCAAGAGACCCAGTACTTC.

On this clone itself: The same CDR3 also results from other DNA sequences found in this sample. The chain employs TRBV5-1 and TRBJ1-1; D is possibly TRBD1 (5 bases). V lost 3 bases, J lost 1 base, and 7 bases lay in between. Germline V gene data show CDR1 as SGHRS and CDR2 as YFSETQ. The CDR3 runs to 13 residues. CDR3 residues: CASSSQGNTEAFF. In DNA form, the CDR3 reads TGCGCCAGCAGCTCCCAGGGGAACACTGAAGCTTTCTTT.

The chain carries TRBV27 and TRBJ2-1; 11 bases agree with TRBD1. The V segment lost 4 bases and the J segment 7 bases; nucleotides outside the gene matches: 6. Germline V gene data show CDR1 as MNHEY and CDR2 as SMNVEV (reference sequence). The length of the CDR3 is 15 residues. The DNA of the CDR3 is TGTGCCAGCAGTTCGGACCGGGACAGGGGGAATGAGCAGTTCTTC. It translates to CASSSDRDRGNEQFF.

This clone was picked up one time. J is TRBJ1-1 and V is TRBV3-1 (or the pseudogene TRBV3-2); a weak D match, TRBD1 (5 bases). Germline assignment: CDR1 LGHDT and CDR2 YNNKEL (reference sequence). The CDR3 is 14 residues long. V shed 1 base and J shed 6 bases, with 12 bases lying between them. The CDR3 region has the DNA TGTGCCAGCAGCCAAGGTTCCCTCAGGGCTGAAGCTTTCTTT. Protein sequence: CASSQGSLRAEAFF.

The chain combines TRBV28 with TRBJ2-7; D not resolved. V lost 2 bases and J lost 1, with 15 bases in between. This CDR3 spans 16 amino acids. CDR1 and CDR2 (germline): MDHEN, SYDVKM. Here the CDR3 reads CASSLKVGPISYEQYF. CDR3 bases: TGTGCCAGCAGTTTAAAGGTGGGCCCCATTTCCTACGAGCAGTACTTC.

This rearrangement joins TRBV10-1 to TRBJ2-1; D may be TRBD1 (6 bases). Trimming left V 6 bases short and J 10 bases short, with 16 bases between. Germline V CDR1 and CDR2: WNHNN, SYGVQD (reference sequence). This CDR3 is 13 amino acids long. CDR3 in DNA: TGCGCCAGCAGCCCCCTCGTTGGGACAGAGCAGTTCTTC. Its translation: CASSPLVGTEQFF.

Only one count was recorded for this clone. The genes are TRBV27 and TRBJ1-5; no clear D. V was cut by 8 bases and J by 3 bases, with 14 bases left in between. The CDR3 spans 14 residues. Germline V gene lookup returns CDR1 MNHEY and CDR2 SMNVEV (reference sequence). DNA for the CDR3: TGTGCCAGCTCCAGTCGGGAGTTCAATCAGCCCCAGCATTTT. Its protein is CASSSREFNQPQHF.

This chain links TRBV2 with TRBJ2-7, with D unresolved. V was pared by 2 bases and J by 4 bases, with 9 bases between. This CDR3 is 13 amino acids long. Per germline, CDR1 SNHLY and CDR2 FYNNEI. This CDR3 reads CASSEPPQYEQYF. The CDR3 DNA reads TGTGCCAGCAGTGAACCCCCCCAATACGAGCAGTACTTC.

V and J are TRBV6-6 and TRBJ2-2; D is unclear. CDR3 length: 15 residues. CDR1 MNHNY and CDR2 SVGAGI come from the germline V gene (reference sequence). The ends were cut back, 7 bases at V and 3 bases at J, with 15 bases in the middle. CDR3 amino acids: CASTHLRLDTGELFF. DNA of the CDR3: TGTGCCAGCACCCACCTAAGACTGGACACCGGGGAGCTGTTTTTT.

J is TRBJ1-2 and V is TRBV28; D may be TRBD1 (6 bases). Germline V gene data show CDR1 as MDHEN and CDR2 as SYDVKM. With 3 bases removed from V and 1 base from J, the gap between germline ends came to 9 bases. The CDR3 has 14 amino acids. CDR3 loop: CASSFGRGNYGYTF. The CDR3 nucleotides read TGTGCCAGCAGTTTTGGCAGGGGTAACTATGGCTACACCTTC.

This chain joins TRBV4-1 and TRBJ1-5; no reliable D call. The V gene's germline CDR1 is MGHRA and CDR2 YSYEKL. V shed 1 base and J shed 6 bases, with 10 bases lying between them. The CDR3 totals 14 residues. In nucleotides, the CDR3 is TGCGCCAGCAGCCAAGGTCCAAATCCTCAGCCCCAGCATTTT. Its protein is CASSQGPNPQPQHF.

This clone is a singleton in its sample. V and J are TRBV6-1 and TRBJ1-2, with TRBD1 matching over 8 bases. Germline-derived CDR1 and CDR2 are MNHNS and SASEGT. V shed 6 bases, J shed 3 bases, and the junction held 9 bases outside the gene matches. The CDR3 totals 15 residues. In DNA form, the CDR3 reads TGTGCCAGCAGCGACCGGACAGGGCGAGACTATGGCTACACCTTC. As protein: CASSDRTGRDYGYTF.

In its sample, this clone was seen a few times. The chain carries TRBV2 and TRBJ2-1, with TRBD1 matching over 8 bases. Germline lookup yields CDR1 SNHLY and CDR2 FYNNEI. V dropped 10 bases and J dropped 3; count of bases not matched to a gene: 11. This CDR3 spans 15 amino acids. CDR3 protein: CATFLDRDFYNEQFF. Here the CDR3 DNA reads TGTGCCACCTTTTTGGACAGGGATTTCTACAATGAGCAGTTCTTC.

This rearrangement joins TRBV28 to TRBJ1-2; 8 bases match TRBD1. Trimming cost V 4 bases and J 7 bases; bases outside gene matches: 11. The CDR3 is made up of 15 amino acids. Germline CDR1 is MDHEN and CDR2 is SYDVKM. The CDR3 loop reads CASSSTLTDRGGYTF. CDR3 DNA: TGTGCCAGCAGTTCGACCCTTACCGACAGGGGTGGCTACACCTTC.

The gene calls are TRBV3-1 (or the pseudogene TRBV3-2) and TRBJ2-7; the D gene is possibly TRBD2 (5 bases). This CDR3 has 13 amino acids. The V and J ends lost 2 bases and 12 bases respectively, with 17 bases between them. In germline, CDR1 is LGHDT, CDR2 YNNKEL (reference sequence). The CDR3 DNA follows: TGTGCCAGCAGCCAAAACCACCGGGGAAATTCGTACTTC. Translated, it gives CASSQNHRGNSYF.

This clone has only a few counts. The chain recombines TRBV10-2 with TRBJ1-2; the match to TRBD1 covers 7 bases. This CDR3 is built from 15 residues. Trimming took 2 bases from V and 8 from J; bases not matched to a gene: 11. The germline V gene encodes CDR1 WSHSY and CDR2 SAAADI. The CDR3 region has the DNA TGCGCCAGCAGTGAGGGCTTCGAGACAGGGCGCGGCTACACCTTC. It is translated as CASSEGFETGRGYTF.

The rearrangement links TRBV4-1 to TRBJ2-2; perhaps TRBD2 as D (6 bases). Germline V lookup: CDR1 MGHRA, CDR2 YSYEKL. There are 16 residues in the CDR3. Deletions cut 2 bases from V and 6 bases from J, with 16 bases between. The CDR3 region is CASSQFRGNPAGELFF. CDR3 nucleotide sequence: TGCGCCAGCAGCCAATTTCGCGGGAACCCGGCCGGGGAGCTGTTTTTT.

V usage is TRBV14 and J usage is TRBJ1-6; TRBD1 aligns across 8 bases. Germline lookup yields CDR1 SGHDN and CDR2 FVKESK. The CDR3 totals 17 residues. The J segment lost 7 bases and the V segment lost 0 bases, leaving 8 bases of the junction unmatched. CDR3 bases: TGTGCCAGCAGCCAAGATCTTTGGGCAGGGGGCAATTCACCCCTCCACTTT. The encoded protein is CASSQDLWAGGNSPLHF.

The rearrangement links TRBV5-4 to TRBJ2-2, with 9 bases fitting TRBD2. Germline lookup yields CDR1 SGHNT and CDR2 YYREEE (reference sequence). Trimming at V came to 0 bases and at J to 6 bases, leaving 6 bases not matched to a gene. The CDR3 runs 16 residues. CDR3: CASSLGGGGAPGELFF. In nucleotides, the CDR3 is TGTGCCAGCAGCTTGGGTGGCGGGGGGGCCCCCGGGGAGCTGTTTTTT.